This TCR beta chain stems from a study of high-grade serous ovarian cancer treatment subgroups. Study-level information: Mean per sample: around 14,000 reads, around 7,100 unique TCR beta rearrangements.

The tumor samples were collected prior to definitive surgery or chemotherapy. Clones were read by immunoSEQ multiplex PCR, and TCRdb kept only the in-frame ones, dropping some. The sample lists 19,000 or so clones, approximately 77% occurring once. About this clone itself: Its specificity is not known.

Broader study findings: Spatial context was lost because tumors were sequenced in bulk. Only CDR3 was analyzed; CDR1 and CDR2 were not. Different patients shared almost no repertoire; same-patient tumors shared roughly 0.1 to 0.8.

Sequenced material: tumor tissue. This clonotype originated in a human donor with high-grade serous ovarian cancer.

CDR3 protein: CASSLSWASGRETQYF. CDR3 bases: TGTGCCAGCAGTTTATCGTGGGCTAGCGGGAGAGAGACCCAGTACTTC. This chain uses TRBV27 with TRBJ2-5; 10 nucleotides agree with TRBD2. The length of the CDR3 is 16 residues. CDR1 and CDR2 (germline): MNHEY, SMNVEV (reference sequence). The ends lost 0 bases at V and 4 bases at J; junction bases unmatched: 5.